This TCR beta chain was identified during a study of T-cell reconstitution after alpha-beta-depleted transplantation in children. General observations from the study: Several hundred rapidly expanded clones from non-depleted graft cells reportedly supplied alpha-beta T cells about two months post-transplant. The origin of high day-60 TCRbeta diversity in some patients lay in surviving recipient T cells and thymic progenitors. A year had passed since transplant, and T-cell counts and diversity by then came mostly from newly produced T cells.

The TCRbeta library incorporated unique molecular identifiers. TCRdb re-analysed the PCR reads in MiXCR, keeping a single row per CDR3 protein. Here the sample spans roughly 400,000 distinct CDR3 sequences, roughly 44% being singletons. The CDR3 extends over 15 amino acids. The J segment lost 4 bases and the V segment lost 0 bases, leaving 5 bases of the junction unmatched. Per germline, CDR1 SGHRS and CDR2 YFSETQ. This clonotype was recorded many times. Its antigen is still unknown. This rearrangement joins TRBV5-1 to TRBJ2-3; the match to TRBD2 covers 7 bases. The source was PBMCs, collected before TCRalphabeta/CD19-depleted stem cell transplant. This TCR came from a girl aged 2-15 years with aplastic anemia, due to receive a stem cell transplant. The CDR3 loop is CASSLGGLEADTQYF. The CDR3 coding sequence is TGCGCCAGCAGCTTGGGAGGACTAGAGGCAGATACGCAGTATTTT.